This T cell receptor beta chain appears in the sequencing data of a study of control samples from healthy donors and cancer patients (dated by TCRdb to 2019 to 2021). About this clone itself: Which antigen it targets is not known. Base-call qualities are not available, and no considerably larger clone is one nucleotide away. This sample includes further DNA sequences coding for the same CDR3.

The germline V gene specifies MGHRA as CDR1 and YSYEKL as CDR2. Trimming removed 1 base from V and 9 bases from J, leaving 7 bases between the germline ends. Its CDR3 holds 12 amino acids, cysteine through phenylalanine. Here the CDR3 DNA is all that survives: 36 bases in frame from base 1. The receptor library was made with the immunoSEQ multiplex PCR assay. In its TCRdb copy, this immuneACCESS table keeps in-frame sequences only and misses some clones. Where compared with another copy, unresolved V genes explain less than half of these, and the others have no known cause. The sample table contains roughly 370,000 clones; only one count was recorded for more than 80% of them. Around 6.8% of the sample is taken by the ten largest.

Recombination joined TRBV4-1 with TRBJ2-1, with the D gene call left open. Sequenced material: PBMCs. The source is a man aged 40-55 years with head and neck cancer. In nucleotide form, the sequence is TGCGCCAGCAGCCAAGGTGGGATTGAGCAGTTCTTC. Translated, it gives CASSQGGIEQFF.